This TCR beta chain was sequenced for a study of cytomegalovirus exposure and HLA in healthy donors. Study observations and caveats: Specific recognition of CMV antigens was confirmed in vitro for three chains (all CMV-associated). Most TCR sequences were uncommon, yet certain public TCRs appeared in many donors.

CDR1 is SGHRS and CDR2 is YFSETQ in the germline V gene. J gave up 8 bases and V 2 bases, and 2 bases lay outside the gene matches. This CDR3 comprises 12 residues. A word on this clone: Its specificity is not known.

This table comes from immunoSEQ multiplex PCR, and its TCRdb copy is limited to in-frame clones, with some not included. The sample holds roughly 110,000 clones; roughly nine tenths are singletons and the top ten take around 1.7%. Sequenced input: PBMCs. The gene calls are TRBV5-1 and TRBJ1-1; the match to TRBD1 covers 8 bases. The receptor was isolated from a woman aged 18-35 years in good health and CMV-seropositive. In nucleotides, the CDR3 is TGCGCCAGCAGCTTTCAGGGGGCGGAAGCTTTCTTT. Encoded protein: CASSFQGAEAFF.